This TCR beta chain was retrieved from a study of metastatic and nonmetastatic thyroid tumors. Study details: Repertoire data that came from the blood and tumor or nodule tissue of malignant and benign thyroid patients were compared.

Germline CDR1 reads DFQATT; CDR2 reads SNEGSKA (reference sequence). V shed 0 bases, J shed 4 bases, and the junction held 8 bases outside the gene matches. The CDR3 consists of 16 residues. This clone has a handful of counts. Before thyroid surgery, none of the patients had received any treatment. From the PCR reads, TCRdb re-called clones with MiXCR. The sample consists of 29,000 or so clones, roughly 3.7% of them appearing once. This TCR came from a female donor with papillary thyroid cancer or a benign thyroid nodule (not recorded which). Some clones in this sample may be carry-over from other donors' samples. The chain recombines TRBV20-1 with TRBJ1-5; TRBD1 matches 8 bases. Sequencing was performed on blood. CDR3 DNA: TGCAGTGCTAGAGATCCCCGCCGGACAGGGAATCAGCCCCAGCATTTT. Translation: CSARDPRRTGNQPQHF.